The entry below gives a single TCR beta chain sequence along with its context. The antigen is undetermined. The data were obtained in a study of CD8+CD57+ T cells in acquired aplastic anemia. Profiling that covered TCR beta VDJ and CDR3 relied on genomic DNA as its template. Each CDR3 protein is one row after TCRdb ran MiXCR on the reads. The data show some 150,000 distinct CDR3 sequences, 40% to 55% seen once. Germline values: CDR1 KGHDR, CDR2 SFDVKD. V lost 0 bases to trimming and J lost 3 bases, with 11 bases between them. The CDR3 length is 15 residues. The sequenced patients had an expansion of CD8+CD57+ cells seen by flow cytometry. Study observations and caveats: Patients and controls had in common around 29 CD8+ CDR3 sequences.

The receptor comes from a human donor with aplastic anemia. Sequencing was performed on sorted CD4+, CD8+, or CD8+CD57+ T cells (not recorded which) from PBMCs. The rearrangement uses TRBV24-1 and TRBJ2-7; TRBD2 might be the D (5 bases). In nucleotides, the CDR3 is TGTGCCACCAGTGATTTGCACGGAGGCCGCTACGAGCAGTACTTC. It codes for CATSDLHGGRYEQYF.